This entry lists 14 T cell receptor beta chains sequenced from one sample in a study of beta chain features in type 1 diabetes. Whole-study findings and limits: In all four CD4+ subsets, TCRB CDR3 length was significantly, moderately reduced in type 1 diabetes.

TCRB transcripts that were expressed got sequenced, as all of the isolated RNA had been reverse transcribed. The repertoire was sequenced with immunoSEQ multiplex PCR; TCRdb's copy has only in-frame clones and lacks some. The sample has fewer than 300,000 clones, roughly 11% seen once. These receptors have no known antigen. The sample taken for sequencing was naive CD4+ T cells from blood. These receptors originate from a man aged 25 to 45 with type 1 diabetes.

This clone was detected only a few times. The chain joins TRBV5-1 to TRBJ2-5; 7 positions agree with TRBD1. Losses at the gene ends were 3 bases for V and 0 bases for J; bases not matched to a gene: 5. This CDR3 has 15 amino acids. In germline, CDR1 is SGHRS, CDR2 YFSETQ. CDR3 sequence (DNA): TGCGCCAGCAGCTACCCGGGACAGTACCAAGAGACCCAGTACTTC. Protein: CASSYPGQYQETQYF.

The chain recombines TRBV28 with TRBJ2-3; D may be TRBD2 (6 bases). V lost 6 bases, J lost 2 bases, and 15 bases lay in between. The CDR3 extends over 15 amino acids. CDR1 and CDR2 from the germline V gene are MDHEN and SYDVKM. The CDR3, as DNA: TGTGCCAGCAGGGGTGCGGGACTCCCCACAGATACGCAGTATTTT. It translates to CASRGAGLPTDTQYF. Full variable domain (outside the CDR3, taken from reference TRBV28 and TRBJ2-3): DVKVTQSSRYLVKRTGEKVFLECVQDMDHENMFWYRQDPGLGLRLIYFSYDVKMKEKGDIPEGYSVSREKKERFSLILESASTNQTSMYLCASRGAGLPTDTQYFGPGTRLTVL.

This chain links TRBV6-5 with TRBJ2-7; D possibly corresponds to TRBD2 (6 bases). Germline-derived CDR1 and CDR2 are MNHEY and SVGAGI. The CDR3 sequence is 13 residues long. V was shortened by 5 bases and J by 9 bases, with 17 bases between the two germline ends. The CDR3 coding sequence is TGTGCCAGCAGTGCTACAGAACTAGCCAGGCAGTACTTC. Encoded protein: CASSATELARQYF.

In its sample, this clone was seen a few times. The chain couples TRBV7-9 to TRBJ1-5, with 7 positions matching TRBD1. This CDR3 contains 12 residues. Germline CDR1 and CDR2: SEHNR and FQNEAQ (reference sequence). J gave up 13 bases and V 1 base, and 4 bases lay outside the gene matches. Written as DNA, the CDR3 is TGTGCCAGCAGCTTAGATCCAGGGGGTCAGCATTTT. This codes for CASSLDPGGQHF.

This clone was counted only a few times. The rearrangement uses TRBV21-1 and TRBJ2-3; TRBD1, the table's D call, was not compared with the DNA. TRBV21-1 is a known pseudogene. The CDR3 totals 15 residues. CDR3 bases: TGTGCCAGCAGCGTCCGGGACAGACACACAGATACGCAGTATTTT. This sequence encodes CASSVRDRHTDTQYF.

This clone occurred a few times. This rearrangement joins TRBV7-2 to TRBJ2-4; perhaps TRBD1 as D (5 bases). V gave up 0 bases and J gave up 8 bases, with 11 bases separating them. The V gene's germline CDR1 is SGHTA and CDR2 FQGNSA. The CDR3 has 14 residues. CDR3 nucleotides: TGTGCCAGCAGCTTAGCAGGGGCGTTAGACATTCAGTACTTC. Amino acids: CASSLAGALDIQYF.

The rearrangement uses TRBV9 and TRBJ2-5; D is uncertain. Trimming removed 4 bases from V and 1 base from J, with 11 bases in between. Germline lookup yields CDR1 SGDLS and CDR2 YYNGEE. The CDR3 contains 14 residues. In nucleotides, the CDR3 is TGTGCCAGCAGCCCGAGTAGCATCCAAGAGACCCAGTACTTC. Its translation: CASSPSSIQETQYF.

The chain carries TRBV5-4 and TRBJ2-5, with D possibly TRBD1 on 6 matching bases. The CDR3 is 14 residues long. The V gene lost 4 bases and the J gene lost 5 bases, with 15 bases spanning the gap. Looked up from germline, CDR1 is SGHNT and CDR2 is YYREEE (reference sequence). As DNA, the CDR3 is TGTGCCAGCAGCGGAACAGGGCCCGGGGAGACCCAGTACTTC. Translation gives CASSGTGPGETQYF.

This clone has more than one count but fewer than ten. Other DNA sequences in the sample encode the same CDR3. J is TRBJ2-5 and V is TRBV7-9; 12 bases fit TRBD2. The germline V gene has CDR1 SEHNR and CDR2 FQNEAQ (reference sequence). The trim removed 5 bases at V and 2 bases at J, leaving 3 bases unmatched. This CDR3 has 15 amino acids. The CDR3 reads CASSPGLAGQETQYF. CDR3 coding DNA: TGTGCCAGCAGCCCTGGACTAGCGGGGCAAGAGACCCAGTACTTC.

This clone has only a few counts. The chain couples TRBV11-1 to TRBJ2-7, with D possibly TRBD1 on 5 matching bases. V was cut by 1 base and J by 2 bases, with 12 bases left in between. The CDR3 consists of 15 residues. Per the germline V gene, CDR1 is SGHAT and CDR2 is FQDESV (reference sequence). The CDR3 DNA is TGTGCCAGCAGCTTAGAGGTGGGGCGCACCTACGAGCAGTACTTC. Protein sequence: CASSLEVGRTYEQYF.

This clone was observed a single time. The J gene is TRBJ2-7, the V gene TRBV10-3; perhaps TRBD1 as D (5 bases). Germline V gives CDR1 ENHRY, CDR2 SYGVKD. V lost 5 bases and J lost 1, with 6 bases in between. This CDR3 comprises 12 residues. The chain's CDR3 is CAISYRSYEQYF. Written as DNA, the CDR3 is TGTGCCATCAGTTACAGGTCCTACGAGCAGTACTTC.

This chain joins TRBV7-3 and TRBJ2-1; weak D call: TRBD2 (5 bases). Trimming pared 8 bases from V and 9 bases from J, leaving 17 bases between. Germline V gives CDR1 SGHTA, CDR2 FQGTGA. CDR3 size: 13 residues. The CDR3, as DNA: TGTGCCAGCGGTGAACCGGGGAACTCTGAGCAGTTCTTC. Translation gives CASGEPGNSEQFF.

The rearrangement uses TRBV29-1 and TRBJ2-5; D might be TRBD2 (5 bases). Germline V gene sequence: CDR1 SQVTM, CDR2 ANQGSEA. The germline V and J ends were trimmed by 8 bases and 5 bases, with 15 bases remaining between them. This CDR3 is built from 12 residues. CDR3 loop: CSLTQSGETQYF. The CDR3 DNA follows: TGCAGCCTTACTCAGTCGGGGGAGACCCAGTACTTC.

The chain carries TRBV7-3 and TRBJ2-5; D is possibly TRBD1 (6 bases). The CDR3 has 13 amino acids. Trimming cost V 8 bases and J 4 bases, with 14 bases left between them. CDR1 and CDR2 from the germline V gene are SGHTA and FQGTGA. CDR3 loop: CASAKQGSETQYF. CDR3 nucleotide sequence: TGTGCCAGCGCTAAACAGGGATCAGAGACCCAGTACTTC.